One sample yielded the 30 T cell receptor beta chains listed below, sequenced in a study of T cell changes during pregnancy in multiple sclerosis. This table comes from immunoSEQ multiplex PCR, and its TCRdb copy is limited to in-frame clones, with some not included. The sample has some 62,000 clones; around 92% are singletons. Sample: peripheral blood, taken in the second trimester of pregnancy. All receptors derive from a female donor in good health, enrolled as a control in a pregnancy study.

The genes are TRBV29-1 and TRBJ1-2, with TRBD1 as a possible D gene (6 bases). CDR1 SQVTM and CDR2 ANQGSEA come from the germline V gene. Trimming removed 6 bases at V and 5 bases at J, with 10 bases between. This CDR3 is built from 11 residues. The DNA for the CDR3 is TGCAGCGTAGGGGGAGGGTATGGCTACACCTTC. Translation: CSVGGGYGYTF.

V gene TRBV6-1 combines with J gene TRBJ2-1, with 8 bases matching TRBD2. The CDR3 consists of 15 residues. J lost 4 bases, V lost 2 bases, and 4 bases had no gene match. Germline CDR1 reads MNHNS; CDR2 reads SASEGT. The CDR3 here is CASSENLAGYNEQFF. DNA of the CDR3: TGTGCCAGCAGTGAAAACCTAGCGGGTTACAATGAGCAGTTCTTC.

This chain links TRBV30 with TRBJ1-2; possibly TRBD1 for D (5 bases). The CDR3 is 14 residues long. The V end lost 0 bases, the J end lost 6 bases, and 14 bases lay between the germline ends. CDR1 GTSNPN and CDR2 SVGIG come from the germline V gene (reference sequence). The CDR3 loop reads CAWSVKQGHDGYTF. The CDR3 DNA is TGTGCCTGGAGTGTTAAGCAGGGTCATGATGGCTACACCTTC.

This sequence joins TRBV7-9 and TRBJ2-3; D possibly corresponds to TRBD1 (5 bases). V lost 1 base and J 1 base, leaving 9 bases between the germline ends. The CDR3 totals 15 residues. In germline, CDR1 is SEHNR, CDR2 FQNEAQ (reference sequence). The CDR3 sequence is CASSLGGAGTDTQYF. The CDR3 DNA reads TGTGCCAGCAGCTTAGGGGGCGCTGGCACAGATACGCAGTATTTT.

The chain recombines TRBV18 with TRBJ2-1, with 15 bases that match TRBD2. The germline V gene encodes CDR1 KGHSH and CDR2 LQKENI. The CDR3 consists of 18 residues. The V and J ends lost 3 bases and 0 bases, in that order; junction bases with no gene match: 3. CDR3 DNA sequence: TGTGCCAGCTCACCGGGACTAGCGGGGGGAGGCTCCTACAATGAGCAGTTCTTC. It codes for CASSPGLAGGGSYNEQFF.

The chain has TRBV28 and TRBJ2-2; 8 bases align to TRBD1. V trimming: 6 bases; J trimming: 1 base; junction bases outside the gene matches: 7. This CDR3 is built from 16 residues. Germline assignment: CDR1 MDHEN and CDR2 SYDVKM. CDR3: CASSMDRARNTGELFF. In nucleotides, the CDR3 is TGTGCCAGCAGCATGGACAGGGCCAGGAACACCGGGGAGCTGTTTTTT.

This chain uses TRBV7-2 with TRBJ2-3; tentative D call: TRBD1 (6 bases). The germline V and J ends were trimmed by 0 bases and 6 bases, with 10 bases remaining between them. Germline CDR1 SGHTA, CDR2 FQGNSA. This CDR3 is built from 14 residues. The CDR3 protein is CASSLAVGADTQYF. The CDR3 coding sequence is TGTGCCAGCAGCTTAGCGGTGGGGGCGGATACGCAGTATTTT. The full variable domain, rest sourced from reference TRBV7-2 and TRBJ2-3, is GAGVSQSPSNKVTEKGKDVELRCDPISGHTALYWYRQSLGQGLEFLIYFQGNSAPDKSGLPSDRFSAERTGGSVSTLTIQRTQQEDSAVYLCASSLAVGADTQYFGPGTRLTVL.

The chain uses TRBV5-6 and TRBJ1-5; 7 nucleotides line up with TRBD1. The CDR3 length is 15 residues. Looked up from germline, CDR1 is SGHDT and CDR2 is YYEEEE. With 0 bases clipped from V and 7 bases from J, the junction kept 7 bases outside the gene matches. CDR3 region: CASSLGDRAGQPQHF. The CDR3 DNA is TGTGCCAGCAGCTTGGGTGACAGGGCCGGGCAGCCCCAGCATTTT.

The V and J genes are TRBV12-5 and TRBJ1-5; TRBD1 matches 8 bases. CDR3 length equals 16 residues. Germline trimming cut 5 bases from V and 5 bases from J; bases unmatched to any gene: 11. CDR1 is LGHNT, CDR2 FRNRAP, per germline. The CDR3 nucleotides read TGTGCTAGTGGTCCAGGACAGGGAACCTTACATCAGCCCCAGCATTTT. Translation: CASGPGQGTLHQPQHF.

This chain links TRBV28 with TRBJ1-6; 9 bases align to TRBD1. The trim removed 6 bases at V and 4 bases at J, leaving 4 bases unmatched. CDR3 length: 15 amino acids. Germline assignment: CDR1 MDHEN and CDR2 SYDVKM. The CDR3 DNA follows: TGTGCCAGCAGACCGACAGGGGGATATAATTCACCCCTCCACTTT. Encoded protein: CASRPTGGYNSPLHF.

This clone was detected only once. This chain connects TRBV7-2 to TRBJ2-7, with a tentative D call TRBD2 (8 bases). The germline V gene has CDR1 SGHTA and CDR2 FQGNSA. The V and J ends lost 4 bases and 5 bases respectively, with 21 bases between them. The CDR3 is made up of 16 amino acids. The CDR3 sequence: CASSWDSGSPLNEQYF. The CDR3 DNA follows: TGTGCCAGCAGCTGGGACAGCGGGAGCCCCCTCAACGAGCAGTACTTC.

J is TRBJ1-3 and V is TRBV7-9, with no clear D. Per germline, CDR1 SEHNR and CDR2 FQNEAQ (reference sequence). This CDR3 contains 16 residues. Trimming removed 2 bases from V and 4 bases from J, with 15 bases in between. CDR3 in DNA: TGTGCCAGCAGCTTATTTCGTGGGGAGGTAGGAAACACCATATATTTT. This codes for CASSLFRGEVGNTIYF.

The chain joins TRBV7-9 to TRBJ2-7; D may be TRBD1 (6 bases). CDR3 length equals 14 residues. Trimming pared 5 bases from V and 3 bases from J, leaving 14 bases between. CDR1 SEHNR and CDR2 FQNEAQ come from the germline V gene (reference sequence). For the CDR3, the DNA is TGTGCCAGCAGCCCGATCGGACAGAGCTACGAGCAGTACTTC. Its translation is CASSPIGQSYEQYF. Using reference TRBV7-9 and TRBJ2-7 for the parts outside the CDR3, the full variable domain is DTGVSQNPRHKITKRGQNVTFRCDPISEHNRLYWYRQTLGQGPEFLTYFQNEAQLEKSRLLSDRFSAERPKGSFSTLEIQRTEQGDSAMYLCASSPIGQSYEQYFGPGTRLTVT.

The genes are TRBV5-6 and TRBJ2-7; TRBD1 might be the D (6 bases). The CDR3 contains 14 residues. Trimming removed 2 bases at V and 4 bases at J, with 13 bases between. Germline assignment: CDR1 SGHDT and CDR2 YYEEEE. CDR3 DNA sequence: TGTGCCAGCAGCTTATCCGGGACATCTTACGAGCAGTACTTC. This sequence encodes CASSLSGTSYEQYF.

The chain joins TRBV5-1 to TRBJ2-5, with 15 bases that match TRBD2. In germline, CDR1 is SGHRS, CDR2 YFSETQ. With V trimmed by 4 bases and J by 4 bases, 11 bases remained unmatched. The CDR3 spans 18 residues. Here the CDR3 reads CASSPGLAGGPWRETQYF. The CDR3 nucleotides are TGCGCCAGCAGCCCCGGACTAGCGGGAGGGCCGTGGAGAGAGACCCAGTACTTC.

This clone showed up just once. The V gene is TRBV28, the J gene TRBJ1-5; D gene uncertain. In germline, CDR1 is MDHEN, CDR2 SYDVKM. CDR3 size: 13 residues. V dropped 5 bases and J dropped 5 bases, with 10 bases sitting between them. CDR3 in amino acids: CASSGQVDQPQHF. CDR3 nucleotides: TGTGCCAGCAGTGGCCAGGTTGATCAGCCCCAGCATTTT. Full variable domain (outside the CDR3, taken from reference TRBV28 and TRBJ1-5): DVKVTQSSRYLVKRTGEKVFLECVQDMDHENMFWYRQDPGLGLRLIYFSYDVKMKEKGDIPEGYSVSREKKERFSLILESASTNQTSMYLCASSGQVDQPQHFGDGTRLSIL.

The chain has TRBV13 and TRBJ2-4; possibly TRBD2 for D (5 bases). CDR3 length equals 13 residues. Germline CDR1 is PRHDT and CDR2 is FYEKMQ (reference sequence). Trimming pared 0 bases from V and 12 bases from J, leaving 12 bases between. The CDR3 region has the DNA TGTGCCAGCAGCTTAGGATCCCTCGGGGATCAGTACTTC. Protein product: CASSLGSLGDQYF.

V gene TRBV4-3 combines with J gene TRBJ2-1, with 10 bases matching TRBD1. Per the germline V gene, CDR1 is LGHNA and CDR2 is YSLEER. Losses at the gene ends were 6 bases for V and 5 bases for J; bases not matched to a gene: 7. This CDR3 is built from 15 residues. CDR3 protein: CASSKDRGINNEQFF. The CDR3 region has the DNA TGCGCCAGCAGTAAGGACAGGGGGATTAACAATGAGCAGTTCTTC.

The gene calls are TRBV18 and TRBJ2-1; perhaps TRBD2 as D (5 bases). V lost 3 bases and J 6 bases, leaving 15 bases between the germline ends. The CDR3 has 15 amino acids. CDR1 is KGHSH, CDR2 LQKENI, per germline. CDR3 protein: CASSPILARSNEQFF. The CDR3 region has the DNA TGTGCCAGCTCACCGATCCTAGCTAGGAGCAATGAGCAGTTCTTC.

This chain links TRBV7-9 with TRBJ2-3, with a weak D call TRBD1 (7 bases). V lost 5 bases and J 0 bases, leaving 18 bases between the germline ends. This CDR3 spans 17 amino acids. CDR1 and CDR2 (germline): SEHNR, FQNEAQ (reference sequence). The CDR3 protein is CASSPSNRGGSTDTQYF. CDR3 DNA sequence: TGTGCCAGCAGCCCTAGTAACAGGGGAGGTAGCACAGATACGCAGTATTTT. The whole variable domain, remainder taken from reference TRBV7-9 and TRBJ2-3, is DTGVSQNPRHKITKRGQNVTFRCDPISEHNRLYWYRQTLGQGPEFLTYFQNEAQLEKSRLLSDRFSAERPKGSFSTLEIQRTEQGDSAMYLCASSPSNRGGSTDTQYFGPGTRLTVL.

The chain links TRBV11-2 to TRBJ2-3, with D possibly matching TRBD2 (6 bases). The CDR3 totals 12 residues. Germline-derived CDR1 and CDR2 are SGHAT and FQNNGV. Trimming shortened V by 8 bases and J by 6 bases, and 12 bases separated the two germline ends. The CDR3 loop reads CASSSSADTQYF. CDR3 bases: TGTGCCAGCTCCTCTAGCGCCGATACGCAGTATTTT.

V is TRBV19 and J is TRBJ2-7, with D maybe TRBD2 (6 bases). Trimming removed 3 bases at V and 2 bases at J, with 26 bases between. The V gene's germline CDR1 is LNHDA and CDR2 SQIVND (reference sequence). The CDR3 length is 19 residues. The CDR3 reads CASSMGVLGGTEPTYEQYF. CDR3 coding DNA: TGTGCCAGTAGTATGGGGGTTCTCGGCGGGACCGAACCTACCTACGAGCAGTACTTC.

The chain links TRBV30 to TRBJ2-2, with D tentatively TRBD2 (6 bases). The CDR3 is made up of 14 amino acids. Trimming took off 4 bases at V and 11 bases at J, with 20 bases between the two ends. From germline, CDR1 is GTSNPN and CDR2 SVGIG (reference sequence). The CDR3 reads CAWTFGGTARELFF. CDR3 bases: TGTGCCTGGACCTTTGGGGGGACCGCCCGTGAGCTGTTTTTT.

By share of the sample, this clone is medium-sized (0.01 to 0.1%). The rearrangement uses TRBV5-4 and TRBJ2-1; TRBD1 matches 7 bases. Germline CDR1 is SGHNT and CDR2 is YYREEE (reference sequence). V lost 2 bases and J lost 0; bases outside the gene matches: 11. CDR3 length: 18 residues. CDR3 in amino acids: CASSLRGGWSDSYNEQFF. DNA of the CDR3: TGTGCCAGCAGCTTAAGAGGGGGCTGGTCGGACTCCTACAATGAGCAGTTCTTC.

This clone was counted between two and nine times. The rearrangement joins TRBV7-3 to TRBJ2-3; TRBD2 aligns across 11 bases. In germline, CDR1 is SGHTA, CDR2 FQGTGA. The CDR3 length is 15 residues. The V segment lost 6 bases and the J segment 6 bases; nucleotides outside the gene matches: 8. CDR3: CASRLLAGEADTQYF. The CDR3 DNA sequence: TGTGCCAGCAGATTACTAGCGGGGGAGGCGGATACGCAGTATTTT.

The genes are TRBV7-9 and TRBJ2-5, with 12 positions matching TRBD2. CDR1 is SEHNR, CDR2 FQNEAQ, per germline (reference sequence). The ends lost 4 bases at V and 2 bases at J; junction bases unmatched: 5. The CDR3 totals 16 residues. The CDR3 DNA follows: TGTGCCAGCAGCTCGGGACTAGCGGGTTTACAAGAGACCCAGTACTTC. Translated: CASSSGLAGLQETQYF.

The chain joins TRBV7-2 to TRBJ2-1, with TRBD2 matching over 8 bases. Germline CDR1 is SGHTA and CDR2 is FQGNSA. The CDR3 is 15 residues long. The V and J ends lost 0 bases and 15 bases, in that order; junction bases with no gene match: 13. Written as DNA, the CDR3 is TGTGCCAGCAGCTTAGCAAGGGTAGCGGGAAGGCTCCTGTTCTTC. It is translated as CASSLARVAGRLLFF. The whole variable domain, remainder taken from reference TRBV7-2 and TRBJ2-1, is GAGVSQSPSNKVTEKGKDVELRCDPISGHTALYWYRQSLGQGLEFLIYFQGNSAPDKSGLPSDRFSAERTGGSVSTLTIQRTQQEDSAVYLCASSLARVAGRLLFFGPGTRLTVL.

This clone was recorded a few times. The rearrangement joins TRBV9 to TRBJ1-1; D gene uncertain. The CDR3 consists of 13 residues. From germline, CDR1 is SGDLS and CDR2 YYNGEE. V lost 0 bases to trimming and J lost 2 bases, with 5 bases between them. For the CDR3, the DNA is TGTGCCAGCAGCGTAGCACTAAACACTGAAGCTTTCTTT. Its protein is CASSVALNTEAFF.

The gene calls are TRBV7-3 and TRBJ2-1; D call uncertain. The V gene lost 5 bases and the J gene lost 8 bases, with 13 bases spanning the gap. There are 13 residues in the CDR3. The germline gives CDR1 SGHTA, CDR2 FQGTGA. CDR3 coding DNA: TGTGCCAGCAGCCCTCTACGGTTCGATGAGCAGTTCTTC. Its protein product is CASSPLRFDEQFF.

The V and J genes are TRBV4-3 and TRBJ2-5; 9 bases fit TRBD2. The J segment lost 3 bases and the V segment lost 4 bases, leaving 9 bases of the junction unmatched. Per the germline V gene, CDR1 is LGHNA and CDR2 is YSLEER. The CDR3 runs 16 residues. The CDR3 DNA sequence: TGCGCCAGCAGCCGTTATAGCGGGAGCCAAAAAGAGACCCAGTACTTC. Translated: CASSRYSGSQKETQYF.